What follows are 14 T cell receptor beta chains derived from one specimen sequenced in a study of blood T cell repertoires in COVID-19. Method: immunoSEQ multiplex PCR; TCRdb's copy keeps in-frame clones and lacks some. This table holds about 210,000 clones, 70% to 90% found once. Input material: peripheral blood. The receptors derive from a woman between 65 and 79 years old with COVID-19, enrolled during active disease.

This clone was found once. CDR3 in amino acids: CASSKPGHRVRASSNEKLFF. CDR3 sequence (DNA): TGTGCCAGTAGTAAACCGGGCCACAGGGTCCGGGCCTCAAGTAATGAAAAACTGTTTTTT. V usage is TRBV19 and J usage is TRBJ1-4; possible D gene TRBD1, 6 bases. The CDR3 spans 20 residues. Trimming took 4 bases from V and 4 from J, leaving 28 bases between them. Germline CDR1 is LNHDA and CDR2 is SQIVND (reference sequence).

The chain uses TRBV27 and TRBJ2-7, with 13 bases fitting TRBD2. This CDR3 comprises 18 residues. The V segment lost 5 bases and the J segment 2 bases; nucleotides outside the gene matches: 12. CDR1 and CDR2 from the germline V gene are MNHEY and SMNVEV (reference sequence). The CDR3, as DNA: TGTGCCAGCAGTCCCAACCCGGGACTAGCGGGGTTGGCCTACGAGCAGTACTTC. Its protein is CASSPNPGLAGLAYEQYF.

The chain recombines TRBV15 with TRBJ1-5; a weak D match, TRBD1 (5 bases). This CDR3 contains 16 residues. The germline CDR1 and CDR2 sequences are LNHNV and YYDKDF (reference sequence). Trimming took off 0 bases at V and 7 bases at J, with 16 bases between the two ends. DNA of the CDR3: TGTGCCACCAGCAGAGATCCGGGGTCGGGGGACCAGCCCCAGCATTTT. Protein: CATSRDPGSGDQPQHF.

The chain employs TRBV28 and TRBJ2-7; no clear D gene. Germline-derived CDR1 and CDR2 are MDHEN and SYDVKM. The V and J ends lost 2 bases and 2 bases respectively, with 7 bases between them. The CDR3 extends over 13 amino acids. As DNA, the CDR3 is TGTGCCAGCAGTTTAGCGCACGCCTACGAGCAGTACTTC. Residues: CASSLAHAYEQYF.

The table lists this clone with a count of one. This chain connects TRBV5-1 to TRBJ1-2, with D possibly being TRBD1 (6 bases). This CDR3 comprises 13 residues. Trimming stripped 4 bases from V and 8 bases from J, with 15 bases between. Germline V lookup: CDR1 SGHRS, CDR2 YFSETQ. The CDR3 loop reads CASSIDVGGGYTF. CDR3 in DNA: TGCGCCAGCAGCATCGACGTAGGGGGAGGCTACACCTTC.

The genes are TRBV5-1 and TRBJ2-7; 8 bases are a match to TRBD1. Trimming cost V 3 bases and J 7 bases; bases outside gene matches: 9. There are 14 residues in the CDR3. Germline V gene lookup returns CDR1 SGHRS and CDR2 YFSETQ. In DNA, the CDR3 is TGCGCCAGCAGCTACCGGGACAGGACAGGAGAGCAGTACTTC. It yields the protein CASSYRDRTGEQYF.

V gene TRBV3-1 (or the pseudogene TRBV3-2) combines with J gene TRBJ2-7; 8 bases are a match to TRBD1. The CDR3 loop spans 16 amino acids. J was trimmed by 3 bases and V by 0 bases; bases with no gene match: 7. Germline CDR1 reads LGHDT; CDR2 reads YNNKEL (reference sequence). CDR3 nucleotide sequence: TGTGCCAGCAGCCAAGATCGGCGACAGGGGTACTACGAGCAGTACTTC. It specifies CASSQDRRQGYYEQYF.

The genes are TRBV5-1 and TRBJ2-1; TRBD1 matches 7 bases. The CDR3 has 16 residues. Unmatched junction bases numbered 12, after V lost 4 bases and J lost 5 bases. Germline V lookup: CDR1 SGHRS, CDR2 YFSETQ. CDR3 bases: TGCGCCAGCAGCCCACGAACCGGGACAGAGAACAATGAGCAGTTCTTC. Amino acids: CASSPRTGTENNEQFF.

The V and J genes are TRBV5-5 and TRBJ1-4; D is possibly TRBD1 (5 bases). The CDR3 covers 15 residues. V shed 2 bases and J shed 4 bases, with 12 bases lying between them. Germline V lookup: CDR1 SGHKS, CDR2 YYEKEE (reference sequence). Here the CDR3 DNA reads TGTGCCAGCAGCTTTAGTATAGGGGTTAATGAAAAACTGTTTTTT. It encodes CASSFSIGVNEKLFF. Drawing the rest from reference TRBV5-5 and TRBJ1-4, the complete variable domain is DAGVTQSPTHLIKTRGQQVTLRCSPISGHKSVSWYQQVLGQGPQFIFQYYEKEERGRGNFPDRFSARQFPNYSSELNVNALLLGDSALYLCASSFSIGVNEKLFFGSGTQLSVL.

The rearrangement links TRBV25-1 to TRBJ2-7; 7 bases line up with TRBD1. Unmatched junction bases numbered 4, after V lost 4 bases and J lost 1 base. Per germline, CDR1 MGHDK and CDR2 SYGVNS. The CDR3 has 14 amino acids. For the CDR3, the DNA is TGTGCCAGCAGTGGGGTGGGACAGTCCTACGAGCAGTACTTC. It is translated as CASSGVGQSYEQYF.

This clone was seen more than once but under ten times. The V and J genes are TRBV6-2 or TRBV6-3 and TRBJ1-1; D gene uncertain. Trimming cost V 4 bases and J 5 bases, with 11 bases left between them. Looked up from germline, CDR1 is MNHEY and CDR2 is SVGEGT. The CDR3 runs 13 residues. The CDR3 nucleotides are TGTGCCAGCAGTTGGAGTGTGGGTACTGAAGCTTTCTTT. It yields the protein CASSWSVGTEAFF.

The gene calls are TRBV5-6 and TRBJ1-4; 7 nucleotides line up with TRBD1. Trimming at V came to 4 bases and at J to 7 bases, leaving 7 bases not matched to a gene. Germline values: CDR1 SGHDT, CDR2 YYEEEE. This CDR3 region has 14 residues. The CDR3 nucleotides read TGTGCCAGCAGCCACAGGGGTAGGTTTGAAAAACTGTTTTTT. This encodes CASSHRGRFEKLFF.

This clone is a singleton in its sample. The rearrangement links TRBV2 to TRBJ1-5; possible D gene TRBD1, 6 bases. The ends were cut back, 2 bases at V and 1 base at J, with 9 bases in the middle. Germline assignment: CDR1 SNHLY and CDR2 FYNNEI. CDR3 length: 15 residues. The CDR3 sequence: CASSELGQSNQPQHF. The CDR3 nucleotides are TGTGCCAGCAGTGAATTGGGACAAAGCAATCAGCCCCAGCATTTT.

V is TRBV19 and J is TRBJ2-5, with 8 bases aligning to TRBD1. Germline values: CDR1 LNHDA, CDR2 SQIVND (reference sequence). CDR3 length: 14 residues. V shed 1 base and J 4 bases; nucleotides not matched to a gene: 2. The CDR3 bases are TGTGCCAGTAGTATAGCCGGGACAGGAGAGACCCAGTACTTC. Its protein is CASSIAGTGETQYF. Variable domain in full (rest from reference TRBV19 and TRBJ2-5): DGGITQSPKYLFRKEGQNVTLSCEQNLNHDAMYWYRQDPGQGLRLIYYSQIVNDFQKGDIAEGYSVSREKKESFPLTVTSAQKNPTAFYLCASSIAGTGETQYFGPGTRLLVL.